This T cell receptor (beta chain) stems from a study of OX40 agonist ivuxolimab in advanced cancers. Germline CDR1 is SNHLY and CDR2 is FYNNEI. Trimming pared 4 bases from V and 5 bases from J, leaving 11 bases between. This CDR3 has 14 amino acids. Method: immunoSEQ multiplex PCR; TCRdb's copy keeps in-frame clones and lacks some. The sample carries 65,000 to 70,000 clones, 75% to 90% recorded once. This chain connects TRBV2 to TRBJ2-2; possibly TRBD1 or TRBD2 for D (6 bases each). The starting material was CD4+ or CD8+ T cells sorted from blood, obtained in a trial of the OX40 agonist ivuxolimab. This clonotype was obtained from an adult with an advanced solid tumor such as melanoma, head and neck, liver or kidney cancer. The CDR3 region has the DNA TGTGCCAGCAGTGCAGGGGCGGGGACCGGGGAGCTGTTTTTT. Its translation: CASSAGAGTGELFF.